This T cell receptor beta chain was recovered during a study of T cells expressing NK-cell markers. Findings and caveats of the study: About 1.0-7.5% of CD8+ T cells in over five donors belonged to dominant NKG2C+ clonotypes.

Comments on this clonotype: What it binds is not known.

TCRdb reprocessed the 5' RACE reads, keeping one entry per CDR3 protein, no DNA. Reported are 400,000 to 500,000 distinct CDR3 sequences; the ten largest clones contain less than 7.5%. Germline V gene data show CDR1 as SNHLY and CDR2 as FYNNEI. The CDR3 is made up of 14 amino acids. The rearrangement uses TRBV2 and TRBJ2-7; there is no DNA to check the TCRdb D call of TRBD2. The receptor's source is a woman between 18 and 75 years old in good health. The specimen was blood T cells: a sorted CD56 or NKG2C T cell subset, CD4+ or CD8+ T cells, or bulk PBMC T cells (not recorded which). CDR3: CASRVGLAGDEQYF.